This passage covers 2 T cell receptor beta chains from one sample sequenced in a study of T cells in Graves' hyperthyroidism and ophthalmopathy. Amplification yielded TCR beta CDR3 regions, with RNA transcripts as the source. The HTBI primer set was used in a first-round RT-PCR of the TCR CDR3. TCRdb fed the multiplex PCR reads into MiXCR, producing one record per CDR3 protein. The sample includes fewer than 600,000 distinct CDR3 sequences, 11% to 15% of them seen just once. The sequenced sample was blood. All receptors come from a woman aged 35 to 49 with Graves' hyperthyroidism.

This clonotype came up many times. The chain is built from TRBV28 and TRBJ2-7, with a tentative D call TRBD1 (6 bases). V gave up 8 bases and J gave up 3 bases, with 8 bases separating them. Germline V CDR1 and CDR2: MDHEN, SYDVKM. The CDR3 consists of 11 residues. The CDR3 is CASEGVYEQYF. The CDR3 DNA sequence: TGTGCCAGCGAGGGGGTCTACGAGCAGTACTTC.

This clonotype was seen only a few times. V is TRBV6-1 and J is TRBJ1-3; D uncertain. The CDR3 length is 15 residues. V was cut by 2 bases and J by 3 bases, with 11 bases left in between. Per the germline V gene, CDR1 is MNHNS and CDR2 is SASEGT. The CDR3 DNA sequence: TGTGCCAGCAGTGAAATGAGGTCTTTTGGAAACACCATATATTTT. The encoded protein is CASSEMRSFGNTIYF.